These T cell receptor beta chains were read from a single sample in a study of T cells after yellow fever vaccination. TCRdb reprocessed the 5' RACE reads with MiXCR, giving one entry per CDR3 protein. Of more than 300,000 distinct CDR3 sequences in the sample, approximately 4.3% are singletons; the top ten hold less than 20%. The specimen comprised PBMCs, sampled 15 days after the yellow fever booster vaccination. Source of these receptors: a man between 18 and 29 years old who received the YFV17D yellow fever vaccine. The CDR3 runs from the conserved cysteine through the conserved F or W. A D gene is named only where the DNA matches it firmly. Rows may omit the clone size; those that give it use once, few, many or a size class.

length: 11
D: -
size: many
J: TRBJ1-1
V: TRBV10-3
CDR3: CAIRWNTEAFF
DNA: TGTGCCATCAGATGGAACACTGAAGCTTTCTTT

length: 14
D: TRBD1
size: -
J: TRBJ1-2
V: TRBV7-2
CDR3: CASSFRQGARGYTF
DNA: TGTGCCAGCAGCTTCCGACAGGGGGCCCGTGGCTACACCTTC

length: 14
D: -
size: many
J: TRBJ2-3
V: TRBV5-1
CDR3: CASSMGGPADTQYF
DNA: TGCGCCAGCAGCATGGGGGGGCCGGCAGATACGCAGTATTTT

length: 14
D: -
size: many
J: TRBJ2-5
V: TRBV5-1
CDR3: CASAARGGAQTQYF
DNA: TGCGCCAGCGCGGCGAGAGGGGGGGCCCAGACCCAGTACTTC

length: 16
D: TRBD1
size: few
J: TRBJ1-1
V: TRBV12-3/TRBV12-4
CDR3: CASSLLWDRGNTEAFF
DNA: TGTGCCAGCAGTCTGCTCTGGGACAGGGGTAACACTGAAGCTTTCTTT

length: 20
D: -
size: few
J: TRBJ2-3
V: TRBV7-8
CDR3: CASSLAPKAGYESSTDTQYF
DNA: TGTGCCAGCAGCTTAGCGCCTAAGGCAGGGTATGAGTCTAGCACAGATACGCAGTATTTT

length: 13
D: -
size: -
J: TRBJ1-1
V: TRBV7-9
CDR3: CASSPRDDPEAFF
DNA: TGTGCCAGCAGCCCCAGGGATGACCCTGAAGCTTTCTTT

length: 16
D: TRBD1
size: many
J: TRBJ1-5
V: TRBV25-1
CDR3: CASSDGRQGSNQPQHF
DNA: TGTGCCAGCAGTGATGGGCGACAGGGTAGCAATCAGCCCCAGCATTTT

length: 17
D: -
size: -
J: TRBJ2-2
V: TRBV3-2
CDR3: CASSLTATDRGLGELFF
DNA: TGTGCCAGCAGCCTCACGGCTACGGACAGGGGGCTCGGGGAGCTGTTTTTT

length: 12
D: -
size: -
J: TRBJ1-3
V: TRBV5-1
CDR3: CASSFTGNTIYF
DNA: TGCGCCAGCAGCTTTACGGGAAACACCATATATTTT

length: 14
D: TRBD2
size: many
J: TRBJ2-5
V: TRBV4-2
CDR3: CASSGAGDQETQYF
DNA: TGTGCCAGCAGTGGGGCGGGGGACCAAGAGACCCAGTACTTC

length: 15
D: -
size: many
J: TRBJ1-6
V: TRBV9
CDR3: CASSVAVSYNSPLHF
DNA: TGTGCCAGCAGCGTCGCGGTCTCCTATAATTCACCCCTCCACTTT

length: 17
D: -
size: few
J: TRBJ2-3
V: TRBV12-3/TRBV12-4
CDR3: CASSSSRQEAGLDTQYF
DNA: TGTGCCAGCAGTTCGAGCCGACAGGAGGCAGGTTTGGATACGCAGTATTTT

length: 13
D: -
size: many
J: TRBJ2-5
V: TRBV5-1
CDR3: CASAPPQGETQYF
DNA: TGCGCCAGCGCCCCTCCGCAGGGGGAGACCCAGTACTTC

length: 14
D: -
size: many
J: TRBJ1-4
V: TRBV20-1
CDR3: CSARDLRGGEKLFF
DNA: TGCAGTGCTAGAGATCTCAGGGGCGGAGAAAAACTGTTTTTT

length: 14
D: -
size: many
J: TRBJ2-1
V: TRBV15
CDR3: CATSRVYSYNEQFF
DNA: TGTGCCACCAGCAGGGTCTACTCCTACAATGAGCAGTTCTTC

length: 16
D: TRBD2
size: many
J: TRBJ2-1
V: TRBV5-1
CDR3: CASSSLGGSSYNEQFF
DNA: TGCGCCAGCAGCTCCCTGGGGGGGAGCTCCTACAATGAGCAGTTCTTC

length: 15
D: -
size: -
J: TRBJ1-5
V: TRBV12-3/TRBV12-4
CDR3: CASSFRQIGNQPQHF
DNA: TGTGCCAGCAGTTTTAGGCAGATCGGCAATCAGCCCCAGCATTTT

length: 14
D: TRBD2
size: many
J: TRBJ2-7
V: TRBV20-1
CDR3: CSAIAGGHYYEQYF
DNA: TGCAGTGCTATTGCGGGGGGACACTACTACGAGCAGTACTTC

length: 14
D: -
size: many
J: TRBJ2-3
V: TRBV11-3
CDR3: CASSWGTGTDTQYF
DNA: TGTGCCAGCAGCTGGGGTACAGGCACAGATACGCAGTATTTT

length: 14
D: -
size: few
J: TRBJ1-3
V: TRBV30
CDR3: CAWSRVGTGNTIYF
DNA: TGTGCCTGGAGTAGGGTAGGGACTGGAAACACCATATATTTT

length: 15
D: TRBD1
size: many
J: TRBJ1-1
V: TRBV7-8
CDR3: CASSLATGGLAEAFF
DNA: TGTGCCAGCAGCTTAGCTACAGGGGGCTTGGCTGAAGCTTTCTTT

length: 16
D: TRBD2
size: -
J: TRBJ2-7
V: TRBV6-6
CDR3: CASRRGLAGRSYEQYF
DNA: TGTGCCAGCAGACGCGGACTAGCGGGGAGGTCCTACGAGCAGTACTTC

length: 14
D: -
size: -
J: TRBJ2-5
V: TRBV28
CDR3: CASSLLSRQETQYF
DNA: TGTGCCAGCAGTTTATTATCCCGACAAGAGACCCAGTACTTC

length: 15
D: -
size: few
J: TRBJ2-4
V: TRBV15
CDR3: CATSSGNGGIDIQYF
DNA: TGTGCCACCAGCAGCGGAAACGGGGGTATCGACATTCAGTACTTC

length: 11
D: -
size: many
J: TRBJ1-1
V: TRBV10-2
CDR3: CASSGYTEAFF
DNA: TGCGCCAGCAGTGGATACACTGAAGCTTTCTTT

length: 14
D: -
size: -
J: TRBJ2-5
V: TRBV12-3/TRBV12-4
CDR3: CASSLSPNQETQYF
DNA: TGTGCCAGCAGTTTGAGTCCTAATCAAGAGACCCAGTACTTC

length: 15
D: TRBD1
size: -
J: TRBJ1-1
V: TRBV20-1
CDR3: CSAREGWDSNTEAFF
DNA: TGCAGTGCTAGAGAGGGGTGGGACAGTAACACTGAAGCTTTCTTT

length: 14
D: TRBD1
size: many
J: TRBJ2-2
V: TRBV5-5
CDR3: CASSEGARTGELFF
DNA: TGTGCCAGCAGCGAGGGGGCGAGGACCGGGGAGCTGTTTTTT

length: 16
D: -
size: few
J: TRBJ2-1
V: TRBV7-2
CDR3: CASSLEPRQPYNEQFF
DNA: TGTGCCAGCAGCTTAGAACCCAGGCAGCCCTACAATGAGCAGTTCTTC

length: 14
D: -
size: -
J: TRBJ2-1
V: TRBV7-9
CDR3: CASSSRVSVNEQFF
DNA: TGTGCCAGCAGCTCGCGGGTGTCCGTCAATGAGCAGTTCTTC

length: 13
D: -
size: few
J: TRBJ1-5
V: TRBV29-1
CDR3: CSVEVPGEQPQHF
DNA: TGCAGCGTTGAAGTACCCGGGGAGCAGCCCCAGCATTTT

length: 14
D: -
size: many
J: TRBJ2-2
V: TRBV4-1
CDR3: CASSQVEGAGELFF
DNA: TGCGCCAGCAGCCAAGTGGAGGGGGCCGGGGAGCTGTTTTTT